This TCR beta chain was captured in a study of PD-1 blockade in mismatch repair-deficient tumors. Study as a whole: Enrolled about 2012-2016, patients had progressing, pretreated mismatch repair-deficient cancers of 12 types.

The assay was immunoSEQ multiplex PCR, and TCRdb's table has in-frame clones only and misses some. The table has roughly 13,000 clones, 70% to 90% seen once; the top ten hold roughly an eighth. Time point specified: identical roughly eleven-day culture without peptide (control). Of note for this clone: Its target is unknown.

This receptor was obtained from an adult with mismatch repair-deficient cancer. The material was cells cultured in vitro, obtained from a patient treated with pembrolizumab.

In DNA form, the CDR3 reads TGTGCCAGCAGTGACCGCCCAGCGGTACTGACAGATACGCAGTATTTT. Its protein product is CASSDRPAVLTDTQYF. This rearrangement joins TRBV6-4 to TRBJ2-3, with TRBD2 as a possible D gene (5 bases). CDR1 MRHNA and CDR2 SNTAGT come from the germline V gene. This CDR3 has 16 amino acids. Trimming removed 2 bases from V and 3 bases from J, with 15 bases in between.